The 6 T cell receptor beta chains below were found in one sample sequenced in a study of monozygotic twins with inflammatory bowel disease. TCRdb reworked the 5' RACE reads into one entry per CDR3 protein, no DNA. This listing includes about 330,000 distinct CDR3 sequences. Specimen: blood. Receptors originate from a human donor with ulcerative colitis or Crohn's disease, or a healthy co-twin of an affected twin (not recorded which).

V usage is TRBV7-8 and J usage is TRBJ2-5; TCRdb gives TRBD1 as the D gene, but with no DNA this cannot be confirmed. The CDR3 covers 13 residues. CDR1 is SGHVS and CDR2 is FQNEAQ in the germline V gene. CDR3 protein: CASSRGAGETQYF.

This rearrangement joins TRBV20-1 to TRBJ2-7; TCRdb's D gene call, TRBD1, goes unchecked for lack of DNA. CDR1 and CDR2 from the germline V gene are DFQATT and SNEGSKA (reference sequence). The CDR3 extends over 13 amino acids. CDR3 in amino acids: CSARGQVTYEQYF.

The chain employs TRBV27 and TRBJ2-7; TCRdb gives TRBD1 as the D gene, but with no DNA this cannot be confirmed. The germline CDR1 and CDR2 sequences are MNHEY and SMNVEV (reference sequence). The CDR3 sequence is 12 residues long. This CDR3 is CASKAPTQPLDF.

The CDR3 sequence is CASSFDITDTQYF. This chain joins TRBV7-2 and TRBJ2-3. Germline V lookup: CDR1 SGHTA, CDR2 FQGNSA. The CDR3 contains 13 residues.

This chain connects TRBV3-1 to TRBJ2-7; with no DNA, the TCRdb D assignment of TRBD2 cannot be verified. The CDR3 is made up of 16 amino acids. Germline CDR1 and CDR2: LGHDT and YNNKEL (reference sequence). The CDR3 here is CASSQRLAGVSDEQYF.

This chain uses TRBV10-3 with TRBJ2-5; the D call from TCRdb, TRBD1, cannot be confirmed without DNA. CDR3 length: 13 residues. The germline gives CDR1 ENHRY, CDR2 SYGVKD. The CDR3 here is CAISPGLGETQYF.